The rows below give T cell receptor beta chains drawn from one sample of a study of cytomegalovirus exposure and HLA in healthy donors. Using immunoSEQ multiplex PCR, the repertoire was profiled, and TCRdb retains in-frame clones only, with some absent. The data show about 82,000 clones, with around 77% seen just once and around 3.4% held by the top ten. Sequenced sample: PBMCs. The receptors come from a middle-aged man in good health and CMV-seronegative. Each CDR3 is given with its conserved first and last residue. A D gene is named only where the DNA matches it firmly. The size field is filled for only some rows; it gives once, few, many or a size class.

V gene: TRBV4-1
D gene: TRBD2
clone size: .
J gene: TRBJ2-3
CDR3 protein: CASSPKGTSGGWGLHTDTQYF
CDR3 DNA: TGCGCCAGCTCCCCCAAGGGAACTAGCGGGGGGTGGGGCTTACACACAGATACGCAGTATTTT

V gene: TRBV28
D gene: TRBD2
clone size: .
J gene: TRBJ2-7
CDR3 protein: CASSSPSGGTRVVQYF
CDR3 DNA: TGTGCCAGCAGTTCCCCTAGCGGGGGGACACGCGTTGTGCAGTACTTC

V gene: TRBV18
D gene: .
clone size: once
J gene: TRBJ1-1
CDR3 protein: CASSPQNWGAEAFF
CDR3 DNA: TGTGCCAGCTCACCACAGAACTGGGGAGCTGAAGCTTTCTTT

V gene: TRBV7-3
D gene: TRBD1
clone size: many
J gene: TRBJ1-1
CDR3 protein: CASSLGTGALNTEAFF
CDR3 DNA: TGTGCCAGCAGCTTAGGGACAGGCGCCTTGAACACTGAAGCTTTCTTT

V gene: TRBV5-4
D gene: TRBD2
clone size: few
J gene: TRBJ2-7
CDR3 protein: CASSSGTSGPYEQYF
CDR3 DNA: TGTGCCAGCAGCAGCGGGACTAGCGGGCCCTACGAGCAGTACTTC

V gene: TRBV19
D gene: TRBD1
clone size: .
J gene: TRBJ1-4
CDR3 protein: CASSITGTGYEKLFF
CDR3 DNA: TGTGCCAGTAGTATCACCGGGACAGGATATGAAAAACTGTTTTTT

V gene: TRBV6-1
D gene: TRBD1
clone size: .
J gene: TRBJ2-3
CDR3 protein: CASREDRASTDTQYF
CDR3 DNA: TGTGCCAGCAGGGAGGACAGGGCTAGCACAGATACGCAGTATTTT

V gene: TRBV19
D gene: TRBD1
clone size: .
J gene: TRBJ1-5
CDR3 protein: CASSISHRGHRGQPQHF
CDR3 DNA: TGTGCCAGTAGTATTTCTCACAGGGGGCATCGGGGTCAGCCCCAGCATTTT

V gene: TRBV5-1
D gene: .
clone size: few
J gene: TRBJ2-6
CDR3 protein: CASSPAVSGANVLTF
CDR3 DNA: TGTGCCAGCAGCCCAGCGGTCTCTGGGGCCAACGTCCTGACTTTC

V gene: TRBV4-1
D gene: .
clone size: few
J gene: TRBJ1-2
CDR3 protein: CASSDPHGNYGYTF
CDR3 DNA: TGCGCCAGCAGCGATCCTCACGGGAACTATGGCTACACCTTC

V gene: TRBV7-2
D gene: .
clone size: .
J gene: TRBJ2-7
CDR3 protein: CASTFGGGYEQYF
CDR3 DNA: TGTGCCAGCACCTTTGGCGGCGGCTACGAGCAGTACTTC

V gene: TRBV28
D gene: .
clone size: once
J gene: TRBJ1-2
CDR3 protein: CATRGANYGYTF
CDR3 DNA: TGTGCCACCAGGGGAGCTAACTATGGCTACACCTTC

V gene: TRBV30
D gene: .
clone size: .
J gene: TRBJ1-5
CDR3 protein: CAWSAGSNQPQHF
CDR3 DNA: TGTGCCTGGAGCGCCGGGTCGAATCAGCCCCAGCATTTT

V gene: TRBV2
D gene: .
clone size: .
J gene: TRBJ1-6
CDR3 protein: CASSDLKGRSSPLHF
CDR3 DNA: TGTGCCAGCAGTGACCTGAAGGGGCGTAGTTCACCCCTCCACTTT

V gene: TRBV11-2
D gene: TRBD1
clone size: .
J gene: TRBJ2-5
CDR3 protein: CASSLGVRQGAGETQYF
CDR3 DNA: TGTGCCAGCAGCTTAGGTGTCCGGCAGGGGGCGGGAGAGACCCAGTACTTC

V gene: TRBV6-6
D gene: .
clone size: few
J gene: TRBJ2-7
CDR3 protein: CASSTSYEQYF
CDR3 DNA: TGTGCCAGCAGTACTAGCTACGAGCAGTACTTC

V gene: TRBV10-3
D gene: .
clone size: .
J gene: TRBJ1-2
CDR3 protein: CAISDLTAYGYTF
CDR3 DNA: TGTGCCATCAGTGACTTGACAGCCTATGGCTACACCTTC

V gene: TRBV7-2
D gene: .
clone size: .
J gene: TRBJ1-2
CDR3 protein: CASSLVVGGTYGYTF
CDR3 DNA: TGTGCCAGCAGCTTAGTGGTCGGGGGGACCTATGGCTACACCTTC

V gene: TRBV6-5
D gene: TRBD1
clone size: .
J gene: TRBJ1-6
CDR3 protein: CAAKTGGHSPLHF
CDR3 DNA: TGTGCAGCAAAAACAGGGGGGCATTCACCCCTCCACTTT